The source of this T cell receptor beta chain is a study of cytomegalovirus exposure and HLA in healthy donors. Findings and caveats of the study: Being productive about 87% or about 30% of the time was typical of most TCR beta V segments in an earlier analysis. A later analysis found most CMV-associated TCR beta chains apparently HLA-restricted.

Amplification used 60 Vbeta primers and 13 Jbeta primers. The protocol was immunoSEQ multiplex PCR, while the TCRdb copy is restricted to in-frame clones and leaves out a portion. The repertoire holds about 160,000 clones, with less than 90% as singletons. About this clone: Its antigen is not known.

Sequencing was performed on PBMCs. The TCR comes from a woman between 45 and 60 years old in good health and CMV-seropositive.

The CDR3 DNA is TGTGCCAGCAGCCCAGCGGGGGAGTACAATGAGCAGTTCTTC. It encodes CASSPAGEYNEQFF. The chain combines TRBV7-9 with TRBJ2-1; TRBD2 agrees at 8 bases. The V gene's germline CDR1 is SEHNR and CDR2 FQNEAQ (reference sequence). The CDR3 has 14 amino acids. The ends lost 5 bases at V and 4 bases at J; junction bases unmatched: 4. Complete variable domain (other parts from reference TRBV7-9 and TRBJ2-1): DTGVSQNPRHKITKRGQNVTFRCDPISEHNRLYWYRQTLGQGPEFLTYFQNEAQLEKSRLLSDRFSAERPKGSFSTLEIQRTEQGDSAMYLCASSPAGEYNEQFFGPGTRLTVL.